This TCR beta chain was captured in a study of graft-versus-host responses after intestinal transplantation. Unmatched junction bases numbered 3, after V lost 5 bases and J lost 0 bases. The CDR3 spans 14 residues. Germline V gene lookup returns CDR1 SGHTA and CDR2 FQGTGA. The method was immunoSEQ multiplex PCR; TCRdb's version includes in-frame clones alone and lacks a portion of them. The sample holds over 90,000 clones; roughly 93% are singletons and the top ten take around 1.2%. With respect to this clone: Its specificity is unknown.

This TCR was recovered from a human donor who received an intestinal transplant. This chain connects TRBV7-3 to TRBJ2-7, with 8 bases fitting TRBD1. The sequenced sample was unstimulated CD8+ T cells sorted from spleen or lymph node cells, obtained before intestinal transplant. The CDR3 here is CASSQTGDSYEQYF. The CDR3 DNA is TGTGCCAGCAGCCAGACAGGGGACTCCTACGAGCAGTACTTC.